Below are 10 T cell receptor beta chains sequenced from a single sample in a study of blood T cells in healthy people across ages. Combining a sample-barcoded 5' primer with a J-beta primer mix, a second PCR ran for 7 to 11 cycles. TCRdb recomputed calls from the 5' RACE reads with MiXCR, one row per CDR3 protein. The repertoire includes some 1 million distinct CDR3 sequences, 35% to 50% of them detected once, and approximately 20% sits in the top ten. The sequenced material came from blood. Every receptor here comes from a woman aged 55-69 years in good health.

This clonotype was counted only a few times. The DNA of the CDR3 is TGTGCCAGCAGCGGCCGGGACGCCAGCTCCTACGAGCAGTACTTC. Its protein product is CASSGRDASSYEQYF. The chain recombines TRBV5-4 with TRBJ2-7; D tentatively fits TRBD1 or TRBD2 (5 bases each). This CDR3 is built from 15 residues. The V end was cut by 4 bases, the J end by 0 bases, with 14 bases between. Germline V gene sequence: CDR1 SGHNT, CDR2 YYREEE (reference sequence).

This chain links TRBV5-1 with TRBJ2-1, with TRBD2 identical over 10 bases. V dropped 4 bases and J dropped 5; count of bases not matched to a gene: 9. The CDR3 has 16 amino acids. Germline V lookup: CDR1 SGHRS, CDR2 YFSETQ. In DNA, the CDR3 is TGCGCCAGCAGCGGTGAGGGGACTAGCGTCCACAATGAGCAGTTCTTC. Amino acid sequence: CASSGEGTSVHNEQFF.

This clonotype was found many times. V usage is TRBV20-1 and J usage is TRBJ2-1; D is unresolved. Germline assignment: CDR1 DFQATT and CDR2 SNEGSKA (reference sequence). The germline V and J ends were trimmed by 2 bases and 9 bases, with 14 bases remaining between them. The CDR3 totals 13 residues. The CDR3 loop reads CSARSARRPEQFF. The CDR3 DNA is TGCAGTGCTAGATCCGCTCGAAGGCCTGAGCAGTTCTTC.

In the case of this clonotype: A much more abundant neighbour one base away suggests this may be a read error. The chain employs TRBV12-3 or TRBV12-4 and TRBJ2-1; D is possibly TRBD1 (5 bases). This CDR3 is built from 13 residues. The chain's CDR3 is CAGSLGRGNEQFF. CDR3 coding DNA: TGTGCCGGCAGCTTAGGAAGGGGCAATGAGCAGTTCTTC.

This clonotype was seen a handful of times. The V call is TRBV7-3, the J call TRBJ2-1; tentative D call: TRBD1 (6 bases). CDR1 SGHTA and CDR2 FQGTGA come from the germline V gene. The ends were cut back, 2 bases at V and 7 bases at J, with 15 bases in the middle. This CDR3 has 15 residues. CDR3: CASSLQQGRRNEQFF. CDR3 in DNA: TGTGCCAGCAGCTTACAACAGGGCAGGAGGAATGAGCAGTTCTTC.

This chain joins TRBV7-9 and TRBJ2-3; D assignment may be TRBD1 or TRBD2 (5 bases each). The CDR3 length is 19 residues. V gave up 4 bases and J gave up 5 bases, with 28 bases separating them. Germline loops: CDR1 SEHNR, CDR2 FQNEAQ (reference sequence). The CDR3 loop reads CASSSRGLTKGLQGDTQYF. For the CDR3, the DNA is TGTGCCAGCAGCTCCCGGGGTCTAACGAAAGGTCTCCAGGGAGATACGCAGTATTTT.

The chain couples TRBV25-1 to TRBJ1-5, with a tentative D call TRBD1 (5 bases). The germline V gene encodes CDR1 MGHDK and CDR2 SYGVNS. Trimming removed 6 bases at V and 0 bases at J, with 9 bases between. CDR3 length: 14 amino acids. The CDR3 reads CASSDSYSNQPQHF. CDR3 nucleotide sequence: TGTGCCAGCAGCGACAGTTATAGCAATCAGCCCCAGCATTTT. Full variable domain (missing parts from reference TRBV25-1 and TRBJ1-5): EADIYQTPRYLVIGTGKKITLECSQTMGHDKMYWYQQDPGMELHLIHYSYGVNSTEKGDLSSESTVSRIRTEHFPLTLESARPSHTSQYLCASSDSYSNQPQHFGDGTRLSIL.

This chain connects TRBV29-1 to TRBJ2-5; 8 nucleotides match TRBD1. From germline, CDR1 is SQVTM and CDR2 ANQGSEA. The CDR3 sequence is 12 residues long. V dropped 7 bases and J dropped 7; count of bases not matched to a gene: 8. The CDR3 region is CSAGGQGATQYF. CDR3 DNA sequence: TGCAGCGCTGGTGGACAGGGAGCGACCCAGTACTTC.

V and J are TRBV6-2 or TRBV6-3 and TRBJ1-5, with D maybe TRBD1 (5 bases). The germline CDR1 and CDR2 sequences are MNHEY and SVGEGT. The CDR3 has 14 residues. Trimming left V 6 bases short and J 6 bases short, with 15 bases between. CDR3 nucleotide sequence: TGTGCCAGCAGAAATCCGGGACGAACTCAGCCCCAGCATTTT. It yields the protein CASRNPGRTQPQHF.

This clonotype was picked up many times. The rearrangement joins TRBV27 to TRBJ2-7; 9 bases agree with TRBD2. Germline V lookup: CDR1 MNHEY, CDR2 SMNVEV (reference sequence). The CDR3 length is 14 residues. Trimming removed 4 bases from V and 2 bases from J; junction bases left unmatched: 3. CDR3 DNA sequence: TGTGCCAGCAGTTACCTAGCGGGAACCTACGAGCAGTACTTC. Its protein product is CASSYLAGTYEQYF.